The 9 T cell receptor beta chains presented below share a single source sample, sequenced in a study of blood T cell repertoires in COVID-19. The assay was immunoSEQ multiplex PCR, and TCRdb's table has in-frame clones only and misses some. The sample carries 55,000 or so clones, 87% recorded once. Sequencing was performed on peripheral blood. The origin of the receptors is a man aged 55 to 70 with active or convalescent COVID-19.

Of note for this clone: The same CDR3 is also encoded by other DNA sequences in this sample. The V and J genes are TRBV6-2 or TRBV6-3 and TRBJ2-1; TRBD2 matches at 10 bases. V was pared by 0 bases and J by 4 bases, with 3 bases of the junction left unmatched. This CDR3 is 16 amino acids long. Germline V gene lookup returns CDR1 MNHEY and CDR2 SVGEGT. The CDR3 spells CASSYSLAGGYNEQFF. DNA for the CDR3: TGTGCCAGCAGTTACTCCTTAGCGGGGGGATACAATGAGCAGTTCTTC.

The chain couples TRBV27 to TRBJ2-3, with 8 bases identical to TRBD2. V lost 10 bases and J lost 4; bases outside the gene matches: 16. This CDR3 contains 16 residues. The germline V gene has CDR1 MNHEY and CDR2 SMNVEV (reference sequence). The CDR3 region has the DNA TGTGCCACCGGGTTGTATGCGGGAGGTGGCGCAGATACGCAGTATTTT. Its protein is CATGLYAGGGADTQYF.

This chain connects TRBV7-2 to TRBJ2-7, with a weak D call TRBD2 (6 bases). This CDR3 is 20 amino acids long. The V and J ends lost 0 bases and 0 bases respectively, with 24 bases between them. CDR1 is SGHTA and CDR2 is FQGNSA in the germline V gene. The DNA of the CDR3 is TGTGCCAGCAGCTTAGCTTTGATACCGGGGGAAGCTTTTCCCTCCTACGAGCAGTACTTC. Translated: CASSLALIPGEAFPSYEQYF.

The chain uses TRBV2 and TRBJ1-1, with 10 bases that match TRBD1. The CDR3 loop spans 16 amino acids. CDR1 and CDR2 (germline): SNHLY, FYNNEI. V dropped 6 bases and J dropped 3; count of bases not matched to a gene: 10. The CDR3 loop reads CASSYGTGARDTEAFF. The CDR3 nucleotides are TGTGCCAGCAGCTACGGGACAGGGGCTCGGGACACTGAAGCTTTCTTT.

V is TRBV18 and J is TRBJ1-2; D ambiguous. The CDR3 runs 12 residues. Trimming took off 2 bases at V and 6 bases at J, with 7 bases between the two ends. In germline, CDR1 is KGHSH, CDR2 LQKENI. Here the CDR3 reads CASSPSKNGYTF. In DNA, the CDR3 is TGTGCCAGCTCACCAAGCAAGAATGGCTACACCTTC.

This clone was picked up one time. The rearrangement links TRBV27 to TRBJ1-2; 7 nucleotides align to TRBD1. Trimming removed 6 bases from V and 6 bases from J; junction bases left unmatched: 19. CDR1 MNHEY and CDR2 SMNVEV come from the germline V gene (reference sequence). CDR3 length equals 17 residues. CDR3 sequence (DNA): TGTGCCAGCAGCCGTACAGGGACAGCGAGAAAGGGCCATGGCTACACCTTC. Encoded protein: CASSRTGTARKGHGYTF.

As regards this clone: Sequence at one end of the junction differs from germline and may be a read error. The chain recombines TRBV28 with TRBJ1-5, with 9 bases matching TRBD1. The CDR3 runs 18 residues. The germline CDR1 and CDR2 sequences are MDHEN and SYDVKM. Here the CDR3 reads CASSRRESGQGGNLPQHF. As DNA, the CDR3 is TGTGCCAGCAGTCGTAGGGAATCGGGACAGGGTGGAAATCTGCCCCAGCATTTT. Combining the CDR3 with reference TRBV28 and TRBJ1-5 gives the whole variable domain DVKVTQSSRYLVKRTGEKVFLECVQDMDHENMFWYRQDPGLGLRLIYFSYDVKMKEKGDIPEGYSVSREKKERFSLILESASTNQTSMYLCASSRRESGQGGNLPQHFGDGTRLSIL.

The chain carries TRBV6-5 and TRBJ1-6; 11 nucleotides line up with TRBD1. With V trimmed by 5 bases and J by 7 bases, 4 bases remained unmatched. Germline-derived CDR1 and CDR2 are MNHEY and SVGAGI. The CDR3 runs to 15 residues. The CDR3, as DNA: TGTGCCAGCAGTAGGACAGGGGGCCGCAATTCACCCCTCCACTTT. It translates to CASSRTGGRNSPLHF.

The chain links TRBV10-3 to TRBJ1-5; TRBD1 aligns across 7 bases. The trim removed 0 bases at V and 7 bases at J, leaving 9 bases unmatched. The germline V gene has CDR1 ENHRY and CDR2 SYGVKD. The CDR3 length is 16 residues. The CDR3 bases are TGTGCCATCAGTGAGTCGAGAGGGACAGAAGTCCAGCCCCAGCATTTT. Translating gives CAISESRGTEVQPQHF.